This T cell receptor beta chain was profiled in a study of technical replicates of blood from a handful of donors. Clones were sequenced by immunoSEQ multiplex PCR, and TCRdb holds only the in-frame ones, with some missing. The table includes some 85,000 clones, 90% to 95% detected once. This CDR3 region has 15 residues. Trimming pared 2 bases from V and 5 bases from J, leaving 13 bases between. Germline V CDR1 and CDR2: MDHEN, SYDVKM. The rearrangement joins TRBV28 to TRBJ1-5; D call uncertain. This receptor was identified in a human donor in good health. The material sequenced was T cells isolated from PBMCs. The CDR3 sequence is CASSLKGTRYQPQHF. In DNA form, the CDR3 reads TGTGCCAGCAGTTTAAAGGGAACTAGATATCAGCCCCAGCATTTT.